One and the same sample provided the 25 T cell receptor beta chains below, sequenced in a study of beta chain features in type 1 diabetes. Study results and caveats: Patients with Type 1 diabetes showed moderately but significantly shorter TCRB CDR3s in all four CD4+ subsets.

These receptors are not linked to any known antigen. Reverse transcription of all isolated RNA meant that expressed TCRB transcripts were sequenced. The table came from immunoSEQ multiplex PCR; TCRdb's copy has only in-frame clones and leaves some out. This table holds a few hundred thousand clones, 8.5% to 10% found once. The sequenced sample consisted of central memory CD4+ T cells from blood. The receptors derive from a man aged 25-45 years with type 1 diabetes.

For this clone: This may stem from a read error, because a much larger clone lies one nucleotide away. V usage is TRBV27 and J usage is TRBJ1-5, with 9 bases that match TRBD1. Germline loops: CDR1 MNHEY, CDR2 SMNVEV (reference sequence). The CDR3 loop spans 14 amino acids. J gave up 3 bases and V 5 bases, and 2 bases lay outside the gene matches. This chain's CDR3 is CASSRTGANQPQHF. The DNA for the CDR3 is TGTGCCAGCAGTAGGACAGGGGCCAATCAGCCCCAGCATTTT.

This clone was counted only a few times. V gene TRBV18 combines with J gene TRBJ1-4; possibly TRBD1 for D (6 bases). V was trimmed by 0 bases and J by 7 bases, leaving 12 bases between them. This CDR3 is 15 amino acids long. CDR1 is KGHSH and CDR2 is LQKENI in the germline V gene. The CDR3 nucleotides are TGTGCCAGCTCACCACCCTCACAGGGTGGTGAAAAACTGTTTTTT. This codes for CASSPPSQGGEKLFF.

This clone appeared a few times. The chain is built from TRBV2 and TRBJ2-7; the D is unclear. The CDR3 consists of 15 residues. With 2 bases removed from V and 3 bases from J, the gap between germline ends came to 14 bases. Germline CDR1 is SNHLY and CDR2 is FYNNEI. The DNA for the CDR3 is TGTGCCAGCAGTGAAAGGATGACCGGATACTACGAGCAGTACTTC. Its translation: CASSERMTGYYEQYF.

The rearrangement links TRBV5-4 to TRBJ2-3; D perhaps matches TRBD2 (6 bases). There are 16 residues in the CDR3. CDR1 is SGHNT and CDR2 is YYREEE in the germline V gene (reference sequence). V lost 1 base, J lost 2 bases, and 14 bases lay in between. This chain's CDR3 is CASSLRAGITTDTQYF. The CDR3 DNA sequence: TGTGCCAGCAGCTTGCGGGCGGGAATAACCACAGATACGCAGTATTTT.

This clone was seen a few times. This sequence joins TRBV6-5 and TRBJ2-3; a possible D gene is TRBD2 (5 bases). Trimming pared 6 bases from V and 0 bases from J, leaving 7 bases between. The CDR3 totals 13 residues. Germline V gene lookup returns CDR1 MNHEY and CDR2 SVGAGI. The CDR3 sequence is CASRGLSTDTQYF. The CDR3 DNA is TGTGCCAGCAGAGGACTGAGCACAGATACGCAGTATTTT.

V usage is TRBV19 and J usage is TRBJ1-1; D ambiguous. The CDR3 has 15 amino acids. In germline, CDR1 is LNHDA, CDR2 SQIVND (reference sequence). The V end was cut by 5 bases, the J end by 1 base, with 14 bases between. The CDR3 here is CASSPQRASNTEAFF. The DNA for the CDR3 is TGTGCCAGTAGTCCACAACGGGCCTCGAACACTGAAGCTTTCTTT.

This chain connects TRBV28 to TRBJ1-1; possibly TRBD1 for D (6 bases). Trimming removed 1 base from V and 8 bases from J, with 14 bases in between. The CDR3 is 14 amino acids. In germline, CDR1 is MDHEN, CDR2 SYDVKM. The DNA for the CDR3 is TGTGCCAGCAGTTTATATCGGACAGCCGGAGAAGCTTTCTTT. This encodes CASSLYRTAGEAFF. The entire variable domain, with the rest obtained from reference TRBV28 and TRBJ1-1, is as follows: DVKVTQSSRYLVKRTGEKVFLECVQDMDHENMFWYRQDPGLGLRLIYFSYDVKMKEKGDIPEGYSVSREKKERFSLILESASTNQTSMYLCASSLYRTAGEAFFGQGTRLTVV.

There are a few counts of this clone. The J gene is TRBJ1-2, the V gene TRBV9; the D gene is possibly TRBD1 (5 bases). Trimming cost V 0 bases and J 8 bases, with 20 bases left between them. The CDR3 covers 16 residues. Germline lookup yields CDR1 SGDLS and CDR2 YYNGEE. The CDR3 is CASSVDGGGGGEGYTF. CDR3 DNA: TGTGCCAGCAGCGTAGATGGGGGAGGAGGAGGAGAGGGCTACACCTTC.

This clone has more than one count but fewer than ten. The CDR3 DNA is TGTGCCAGCAGCTCCGGACTAGACCGGGGCGAGCAGTACTTC. It translates to CASSSGLDRGEQYF. This chain connects TRBV11-3 to TRBJ2-7, with 7 nucleotides matching TRBD2. The ends lost 4 bases at V and 6 bases at J; junction bases unmatched: 9. Germline V lookup: CDR1 SGHNT, CDR2 YENEEA. The CDR3 spans 14 residues.

This CDR3 reads CASSLVGTEQETQYF. CDR3 sequence (DNA): TGTGCCAGCAGCTTAGTCGGGACAGAACAAGAGACCCAGTACTTC. V usage is TRBV7-2 and J usage is TRBJ2-5; 7 positions match TRBD1. J lost 2 bases, V lost 1 base, and 4 bases had no gene match. The CDR3 totals 15 residues. Germline values: CDR1 SGHTA, CDR2 FQGNSA.

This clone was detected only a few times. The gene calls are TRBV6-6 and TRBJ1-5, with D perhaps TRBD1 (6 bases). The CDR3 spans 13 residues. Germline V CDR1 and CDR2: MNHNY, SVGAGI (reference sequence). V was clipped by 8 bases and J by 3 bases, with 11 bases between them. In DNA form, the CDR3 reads TGTGCCAGCGACGACAGGCTCAATCAGCCCCAGCATTTT. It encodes CASDDRLNQPQHF.

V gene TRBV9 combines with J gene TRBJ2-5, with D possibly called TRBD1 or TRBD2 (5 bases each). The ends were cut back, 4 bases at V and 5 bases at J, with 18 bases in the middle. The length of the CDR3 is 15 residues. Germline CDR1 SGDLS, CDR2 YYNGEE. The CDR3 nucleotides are TGTGCCAGCAGCCCTCACGGGGCTTCGGGGGAGACCCAGTACTTC. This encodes CASSPHGASGETQYF.

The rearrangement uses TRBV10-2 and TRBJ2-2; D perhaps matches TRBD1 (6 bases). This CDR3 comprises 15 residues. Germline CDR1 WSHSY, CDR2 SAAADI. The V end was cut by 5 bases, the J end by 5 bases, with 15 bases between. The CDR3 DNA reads TGCGCCAGCAGTAATACAGGGAAGGGGACCGGGGAGCTGTTTTTT. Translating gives CASSNTGKGTGELFF.

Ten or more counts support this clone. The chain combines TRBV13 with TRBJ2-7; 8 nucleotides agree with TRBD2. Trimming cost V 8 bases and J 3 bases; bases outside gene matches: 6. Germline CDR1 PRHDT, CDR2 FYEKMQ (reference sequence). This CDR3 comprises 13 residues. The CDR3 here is CASEVAGIYEQYF. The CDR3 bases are TGTGCCAGCGAAGTAGCGGGAATCTACGAGCAGTACTTC.

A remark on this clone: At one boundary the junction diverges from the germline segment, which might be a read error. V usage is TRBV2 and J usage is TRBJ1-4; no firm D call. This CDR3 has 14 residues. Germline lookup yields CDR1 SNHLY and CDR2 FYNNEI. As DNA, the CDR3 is TGTGCCAGCGGGGATCGTCTTGGGAATGAAAAACCGTTTTTT. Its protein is CASGDRLGNEKPFF.

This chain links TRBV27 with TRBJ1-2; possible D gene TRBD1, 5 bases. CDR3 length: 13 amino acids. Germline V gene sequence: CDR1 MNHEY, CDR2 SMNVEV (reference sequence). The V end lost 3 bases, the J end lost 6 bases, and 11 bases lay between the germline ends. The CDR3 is CASSFKGVDGYTF. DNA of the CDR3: TGTGCCAGCAGTTTTAAAGGGGTGGATGGCTACACCTTC.

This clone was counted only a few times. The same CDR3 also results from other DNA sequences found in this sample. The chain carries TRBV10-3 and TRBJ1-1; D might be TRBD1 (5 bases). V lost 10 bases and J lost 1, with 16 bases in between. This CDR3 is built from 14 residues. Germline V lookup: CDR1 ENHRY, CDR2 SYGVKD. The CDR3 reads CATTAHSQNTEAFF. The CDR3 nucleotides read TGTGCCACGACAGCCCACAGCCAGAACACTGAAGCTTTCTTT.

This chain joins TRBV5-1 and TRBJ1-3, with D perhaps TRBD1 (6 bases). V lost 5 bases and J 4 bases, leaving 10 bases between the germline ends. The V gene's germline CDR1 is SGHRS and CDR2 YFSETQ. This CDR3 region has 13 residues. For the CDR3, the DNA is TGCGCCAGCAGAGGGGGTACGGGAAACACCATATATTTT. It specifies CASRGGTGNTIYF.

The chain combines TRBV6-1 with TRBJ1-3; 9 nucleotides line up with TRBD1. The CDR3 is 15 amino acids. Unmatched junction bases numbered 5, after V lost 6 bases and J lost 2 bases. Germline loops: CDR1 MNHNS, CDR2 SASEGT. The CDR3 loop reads CASSFTGGPGNTIYF. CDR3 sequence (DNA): TGTGCCAGCAGCTTTACAGGGGGCCCTGGAAACACCATATATTTT.

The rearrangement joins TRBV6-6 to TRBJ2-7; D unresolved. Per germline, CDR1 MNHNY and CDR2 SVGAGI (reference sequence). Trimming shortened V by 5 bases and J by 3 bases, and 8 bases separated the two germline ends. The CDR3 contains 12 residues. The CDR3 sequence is CASSPSFYEQYF. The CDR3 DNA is TGTGCCAGCAGTCCCTCTTTCTACGAGCAGTACTTC.

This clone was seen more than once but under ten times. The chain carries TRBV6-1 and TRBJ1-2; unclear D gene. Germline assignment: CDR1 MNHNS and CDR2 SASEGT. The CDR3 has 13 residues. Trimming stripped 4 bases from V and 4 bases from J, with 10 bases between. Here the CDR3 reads CASSVDGGYGYTF. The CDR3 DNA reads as TGTGCCAGCAGTGTTGACGGCGGCTATGGCTACACCTTC.

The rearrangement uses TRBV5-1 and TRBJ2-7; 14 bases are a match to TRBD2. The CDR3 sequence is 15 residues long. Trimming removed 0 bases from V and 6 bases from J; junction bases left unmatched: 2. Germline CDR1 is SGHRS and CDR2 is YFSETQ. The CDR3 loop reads CASSLVGLAGGEQYF. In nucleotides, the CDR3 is TGCGCCAGCAGCTTGGTTGGACTAGCGGGAGGCGAGCAGTACTTC.

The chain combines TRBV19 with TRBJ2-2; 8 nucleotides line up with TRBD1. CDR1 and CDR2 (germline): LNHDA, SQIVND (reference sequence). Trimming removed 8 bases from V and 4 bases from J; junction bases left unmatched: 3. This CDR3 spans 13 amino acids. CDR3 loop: CASQTGVTGELFF. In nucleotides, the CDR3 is TGTGCCAGTCAGACAGGGGTCACCGGGGAGCTGTTTTTT.

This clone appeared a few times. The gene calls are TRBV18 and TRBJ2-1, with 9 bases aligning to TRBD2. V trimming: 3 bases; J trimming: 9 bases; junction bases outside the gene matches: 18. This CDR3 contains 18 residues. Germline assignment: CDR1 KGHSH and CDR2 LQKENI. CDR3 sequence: CASSPGVAGAAAGGEQFF. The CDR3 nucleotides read TGTGCCAGCTCACCTGGAGTAGCGGGAGCGGCGGCCGGTGGTGAGCAGTTCTTC.

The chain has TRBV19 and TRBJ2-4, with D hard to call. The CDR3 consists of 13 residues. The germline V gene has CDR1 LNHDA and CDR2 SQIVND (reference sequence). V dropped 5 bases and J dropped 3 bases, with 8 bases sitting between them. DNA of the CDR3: TGTGCCAGTAGTCCCCTGGGCAAAAACATTCAGTACTTC. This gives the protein CASSPLGKNIQYF.